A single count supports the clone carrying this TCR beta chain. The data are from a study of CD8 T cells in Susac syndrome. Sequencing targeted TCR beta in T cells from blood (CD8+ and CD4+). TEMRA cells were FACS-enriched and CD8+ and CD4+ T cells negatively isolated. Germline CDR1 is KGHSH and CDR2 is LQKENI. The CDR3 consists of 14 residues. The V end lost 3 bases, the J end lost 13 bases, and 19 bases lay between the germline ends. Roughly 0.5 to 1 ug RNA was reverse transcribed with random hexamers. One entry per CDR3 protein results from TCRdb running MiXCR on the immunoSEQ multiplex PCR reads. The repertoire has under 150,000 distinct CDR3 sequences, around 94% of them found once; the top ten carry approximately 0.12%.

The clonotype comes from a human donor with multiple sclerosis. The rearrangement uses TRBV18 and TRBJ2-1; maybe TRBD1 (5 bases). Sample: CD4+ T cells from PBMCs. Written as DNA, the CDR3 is TGTGCCAGCTCACCGGACACCCAGCTTACCCATCAGTTCTTC. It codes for CASSPDTQLTHQFF.